The rows below give T cell receptor beta chains drawn from one sample of a study of CD8 T cells in Susac syndrome. Via MiXCR, TCRdb re-called the immunoSEQ multiplex PCR reads, giving one row per CDR3 protein. The table shows roughly 150,000 distinct CDR3 sequences, with approximately 95% occurring only once. Sequenced sample: CD8+ T cells from PBMCs. The receptors here all came from a human donor with Susac syndrome. Both conserved end residues are part of each CDR3. The order of the fields is V gene, J gene, D gene, clone size, CDR3 DNA, CDR3 protein. D genes are given only for firm matches. Clone size appears in some rows only: once, few, many, or a class for an expanded clone.

v_gene: TRBV18
j_gene: TRBJ2-1
d_gene: NA
abundance: NA
CDR3nt: TGTGCCAGCTCACCACGTTTTCATCGCGACAACCCGAATGAGCAGTTCTTC
CDR3aa: CASSPRFHRDNPNEQFF

v_gene: TRBV27
j_gene: TRBJ2-1
d_gene: NA
abundance: NA
CDR3nt: TGTGCCAGCAGTTTGCGGGTTGTTACAGCGGAATACAATGAGCAGTTCTTC
CDR3aa: CASSLRVVTAEYNEQFF

v_gene: TRBV6-5
j_gene: TRBJ2-5
d_gene: NA
abundance: NA
CDR3nt: TGTGCCAGCAGTTACTCTACTCGGTCGGGCTTGGAGACCCAGTACTTC
CDR3aa: CASSYSTRSGLETQYF

v_gene: TRBV18
j_gene: TRBJ1-2
d_gene: NA
abundance: NA
CDR3nt: TGTGCCAGCTCAAGTCCGACCGGGTGGGCTAACTATGGCTACACCTTC
CDR3aa: CASSSPTGWANYGYTF

v_gene: TRBV24-1
j_gene: TRBJ1-5
d_gene: NA
abundance: NA
CDR3nt: TGTGCCACTCAAACTCAGGGGTTGAATCAGCCCCAGCATTTT
CDR3aa: CATQTQGLNQPQHF

v_gene: TRBV18
j_gene: TRBJ1-5
d_gene: NA
abundance: NA
CDR3nt: TGTGCCAGCTCACACCAGGACAGTCTTAATCAGCCCCAGCATTTT
CDR3aa: CASSHQDSLNQPQHF

v_gene: TRBV11-2
j_gene: TRBJ1-2
d_gene: TRBD1
abundance: few
CDR3nt: TGTGCCAGCAGCTTAACAGGGGTAAACCTCAACTATGGCTACACCTTC
CDR3aa: CASSLTGVNLNYGYTF

v_gene: TRBV9
j_gene: TRBJ2-7
d_gene: TRBD1
abundance: once
CDR3nt: TGTGCCAGCAGCGGGGGACAGGGGGACGCCTACGAGCAGTACTTC
CDR3aa: CASSGGQGDAYEQYF

v_gene: TRBV7-3
j_gene: TRBJ2-1
d_gene: NA
abundance: NA
CDR3nt: TGTGCCAGCAGCTCGGCCCCGAGGTCCCCCAATGAGCAGTTCTTC
CDR3aa: CASSSAPRSPNEQFF

v_gene: TRBV5-1
j_gene: TRBJ1-1
d_gene: NA
abundance: NA
CDR3nt: TGCGCCAGCAGCTCGGGACATGGGACTGAAGCTTTCTTT
CDR3aa: CASSSGHGTEAFF

v_gene: TRBV7-9
j_gene: TRBJ2-7
d_gene: NA
abundance: NA
CDR3nt: TGTGCCAGCAGCGCCGAATGGGATGAGCAGTACTTC
CDR3aa: CASSAEWDEQYF

v_gene: TRBV2
j_gene: TRBJ2-3
d_gene: TRBD2
abundance: once
CDR3nt: TGTGCCAGCAGCTCTACACCCGGGACTAGCGTCACAGATACGCAGTATTTT
CDR3aa: CASSSTPGTSVTDTQYF

v_gene: TRBV20-1
j_gene: TRBJ2-7
d_gene: TRBD1
abundance: NA
CDR3nt: TGCAGTGCTATACAGGGGGCGATGGCGGCGACTCCCTACGAGCAGTACTTC
CDR3aa: CSAIQGAMAATPYEQYF

v_gene: TRBV5-6
j_gene: TRBJ2-1
d_gene: TRBD1
abundance: NA
CDR3nt: TGTGCCAGCAGTTTGGGGACAGGTGGGAATGAGCAGTTCTTC
CDR3aa: CASSLGTGGNEQFF